This TCR beta chain was identified during a study of follicular helper T cells after annual influenza vaccination. About the research overall: Across the 2013-2014, 2014-2015 and 2015-2016 vaccination seasons, some subjects were resampled.

Germline V gene data show CDR1 as MNHNS and CDR2 as SASEGT. Trimming stripped 2 bases from V and 2 bases from J, with 9 bases between. This CDR3 has 14 amino acids. Turning to this clone: Its antigen remains unknown.

The assay was immunoSEQ multiplex PCR, and TCRdb's table has in-frame clones only and misses some. Of some 6,900 clones listed, around 80% are singletons. The time point was: 2015-2016 season, 7 days after influenza vaccination. Blood volume per time point ranged from roughly 40 to 100 mL. Broader study findings: Most later recoveries of Day 7 ICOS+CD38+ clones were ICOS-CD38- cTfh.

The receptor was isolated from an adult who received the influenza vaccine. The chain is built from TRBV6-1 and TRBJ1-1; unclear D gene. Specimen: CXCR5- memory CD4+ T cells sorted from blood, collected 7 days after influenza vaccination. In DNA, the CDR3 is TGTGCCAGCAGTGAAATATGGGAAAACACTGAAGCTTTCTTT. Translated, it gives CASSEIWENTEAFF.